These 7 T cell receptor beta chains share one sample of origin, sequenced in a study of blood T cell repertoires in COVID-19. Clones were sequenced by immunoSEQ multiplex PCR, and TCRdb holds only the in-frame ones, with some missing. Here the sample spans some 260,000 clones, about 85% being singletons. The sample consisted of peripheral blood. These receptors were collected from a man younger than 30 with active or convalescent COVID-19.

The chain uses TRBV10-3 and TRBJ1-5, with no clear D. This CDR3 spans 13 amino acids. Trimming shortened V by 3 bases and J by 2 bases, and 5 bases separated the two germline ends. Germline CDR1 ENHRY, CDR2 SYGVKD. CDR3 sequence reads: CAISDEGNQPQHF. The CDR3 nucleotides are TGTGCCATCAGTGATGAGGGCAATCAGCCCCAGCATTTT.

Comments on this clone: One end of the junction is discordant with germline, which a read error may explain. The CDR3 region is CASSYGTSGTRIF. The CDR3 region has the DNA TGTGCCAGCAGCTACGGGACTAGCGGGACCCGGATCTTC. The rearrangement joins TRBV11-1 to TRBJ2-1; 13 bases agree with TRBD2. The CDR3 loop spans 13 amino acids. Germline V gives CDR1 SGHAT, CDR2 FQDESV (reference sequence).

This clone was observed a single time. The chain is built from TRBV18 and TRBJ1-3, with D unresolved. This CDR3 has 15 amino acids. Trimming removed 5 bases at V and 0 bases at J, with 11 bases between. CDR1 is KGHSH, CDR2 LQKENI, per germline. This CDR3 is CASSASYDSGNTIYF. CDR3 coding DNA: TGTGCCAGCTCAGCGTCGTATGACTCTGGAAACACCATATATTTT.

This clone was seen a single time. V usage is TRBV4-3 and J usage is TRBJ2-7; 10 positions agree with TRBD1. V was pared by 1 base and J by 6 bases, with 3 bases of the junction left unmatched. The germline gives CDR1 LGHNA, CDR2 YSLEER. The CDR3 loop spans 14 amino acids. CDR3 in DNA: TGCGCCAGCAGCCAAGGGACAGGGGGTGGCGAGCAGTACTTC. Translating gives CASSQGTGGGEQYF.

This clone has a handful of counts. The V and J genes are TRBV5-6 and TRBJ1-6, with D uncertain. The CDR3 consists of 15 residues. Trimming took 3 bases from V and 0 from J, leaving 7 bases between them. The germline CDR1 and CDR2 sequences are SGHDT and YYEEEE. The CDR3 DNA sequence: TGTGCCAGCAGCTCCCGTATCTCCTATAATTCACCCCTCCACTTT. Residues: CASSSRISYNSPLHF. The whole variable domain, remainder taken from reference TRBV5-6 and TRBJ1-6, is DAGVTQSPTHLIKTRGQQVTLRCSPKSGHDTVSWYQQALGQGPQFIFQYYEEEERQRGNFPDRFSGHQFPNYSSELNVNALLLGDSALYLCASSSRISYNSPLHFGNGTRLTVT.

The chain has TRBV7-6 and TRBJ1-4; 7 bases align to TRBD1. Germline V CDR1 and CDR2: SGHVS, FNYEAQ. The trim removed 8 bases at V and 10 bases at J, leaving 4 bases unmatched. This CDR3 is built from 11 residues. The DNA for the CDR3 is TGTGCCAGCGGCACAGGGGTAAAACTGTTTTTT. Translation gives CASGTGVKLFF.

CDR3 DNA sequence: TGTGCCAGCAGCAATCTCGGGACAGGGGGCCTCATCTATGGCTACACCTTC. This sequence encodes CASSNLGTGGLIYGYTF. The chain joins TRBV25-1 to TRBJ1-2; 12 nucleotides agree with TRBD1. The CDR3 is 17 amino acids. J gave up 4 bases and V 6 bases, and 12 bases lay outside the gene matches. In germline, CDR1 is MGHDK, CDR2 SYGVNS.